Each of the 17 T cell receptor beta chains below was sequenced from the same sample in a study of T cell changes during pregnancy in multiple sclerosis. Assay: immunoSEQ multiplex PCR; the TCRdb copy retains only in-frame clones and omits some. The repertoire consists of 110,000 or so clones, with 93% occurring once and the leading ten covering roughly 6.2%. This specimen was peripheral blood, taken before pregnancy. The source of these receptors is a female donor with multiple sclerosis, enrolled in a pregnancy study.

V usage is TRBV9 and J usage is TRBJ2-1; TRBD1 matches at 7 bases. Trimming removed 5 bases from V and 4 bases from J; junction bases left unmatched: 12. CDR3 size: 16 residues. Per germline, CDR1 SGDLS and CDR2 YYNGEE. The CDR3 loop reads CASSHSTGKGYNEQFF. CDR3 nucleotide sequence: TGTGCCAGCAGTCACTCGACAGGGAAAGGGTACAATGAGCAGTTCTTC.

The CDR3 region has the DNA TGTGCCAGTAGTATAGGAGCAGGGAGGCAAGAGACCCAGTACTTC. It codes for CASSIGAGRQETQYF. The rearrangement links TRBV19 to TRBJ2-5; weak D call: TRBD2 (6 bases). V shed 1 base and J shed 2 bases, with 11 bases lying between them. This CDR3 contains 15 residues. Per the germline V gene, CDR1 is LNHDA and CDR2 is SQIVND (reference sequence).

The chain links TRBV15 to TRBJ1-2; the D gene is possibly TRBD1 (6 bases). Between the trimmed V and J ends, which lost 8 bases and 8 bases, there was a span of 18 bases. Germline-derived CDR1 and CDR2 are LNHNV and YYDKDF (reference sequence). The CDR3 is 13 residues long. CDR3 coding DNA: TGTGCCACCGTCGGGGGGGGGCGGACGGGCTACACCTTC. It yields the protein CATVGGGRTGYTF.

The V and J genes are TRBV30 and TRBJ1-2; D uncertain. Trimming left V 5 bases short and J 4 bases short, with 11 bases between. Germline CDR1 is GTSNPN and CDR2 is SVGIG (reference sequence). The CDR3 is 12 residues long. The CDR3 protein is CAWGGSAYGYTF. The DNA of the CDR3 is TGTGCCTGGGGCGGGTCCGCCTATGGCTACACCTTC.

The chain combines TRBV15 with TRBJ2-1, with D unresolved. Germline-derived CDR1 and CDR2 are LNHNV and YYDKDF (reference sequence). The CDR3 spans 16 residues. V was shortened by 4 bases and J by 0 bases, with 13 bases between the two germline ends. CDR3 coding DNA: TGTGCCACCAGCACGAAGCCGAGAAGCTCCTACAATGAGCAGTTCTTC. Encoded protein: CATSTKPRSSYNEQFF.

In its sample, this clone was seen once. CDR3 nucleotide sequence: TGTGCCAGCACCACCTCCAGCTTAGCTCAGCCCCAGCATTTT. It is translated as CASTTSSLAQPQHF. The chain links TRBV28 to TRBJ1-5; the D is unclear. Trimming left V 7 bases short and J 6 bases short, with 16 bases between. Germline V gene sequence: CDR1 MDHEN, CDR2 SYDVKM. The CDR3 totals 14 residues.

The CDR3 is CASSLSGESYEQYF. The CDR3 DNA is TGTGCCAGCAGCTTATCCGGGGAGTCCTACGAGCAGTACTTC. V usage is TRBV7-9 and J usage is TRBJ2-7; a weak D match, TRBD2 (5 bases). This CDR3 comprises 14 residues. V was clipped by 2 bases and J by 1 base, with 9 bases between them. Germline V gene lookup returns CDR1 SEHNR and CDR2 FQNEAQ (reference sequence).

V and J are TRBV28 and TRBJ2-7, with 8 nucleotides matching TRBD2. Germline V gives CDR1 MDHEN, CDR2 SYDVKM. The CDR3 covers 17 residues. Losses at the gene ends were 5 bases for V and 5 bases for J; bases not matched to a gene: 17. The CDR3 loop reads CASSPPGRAGMGDEQYF. CDR3 nucleotides: TGTGCCAGCAGTCCGCCCGGGAGGGCGGGGATGGGGGACGAGCAGTACTTC.

The genes are TRBV7-2 and TRBJ1-2, with 8 bases that match TRBD1. The CDR3 length is 17 residues. V was clipped by 1 base and J by 6 bases; unmatched bases: 13. Germline V gives CDR1 SGHTA, CDR2 FQGNSA. CDR3 residues: CASSLGGQGKWGHGYTF. CDR3 coding DNA: TGTGCCAGCAGCTTAGGTGGACAGGGAAAGTGGGGGCATGGCTACACCTTC.

This clone is a singleton in its sample. The V call is TRBV30, the J call TRBJ1-1; possibly TRBD1 for D (5 bases). This CDR3 is 13 amino acids long. The germline CDR1 and CDR2 sequences are GTSNPN and SVGIG (reference sequence). V was cut by 4 bases and J by 4 bases, with 13 bases left in between. The CDR3 DNA reads as TGTGCCTGGACTATGGTAAGGGGCACTGAAGCTTTCTTT. This translates into CAWTMVRGTEAFF.

The gene calls are TRBV28 and TRBJ1-2; 12 bases are shared with TRBD1. Germline V gene sequence: CDR1 MDHEN, CDR2 SYDVKM. This CDR3 has 16 amino acids. Trimming at V came to 6 bases and at J to 4 bases, leaving 9 bases not matched to a gene. The DNA for the CDR3 is TGTGCCAGCAGCCATAGAGGGACAGGGGGCGGCTATGGCTACACCTTC. It codes for CASSHRGTGGGYGYTF.

This sequence joins TRBV18 and TRBJ2-1; TRBD1 matches at 7 bases. The CDR3 runs to 15 residues. Germline lookup yields CDR1 KGHSH and CDR2 LQKENI. J was trimmed by 7 bases and V by 4 bases; bases with no gene match: 10. In DNA form, the CDR3 reads TGTGCCAGCTCACACACCGTAGACAGGGAAAATGAGCAGTTCTTC. This encodes CASSHTVDRENEQFF.

The CDR3 sequence is CSVPGGTQYF. Written as DNA, the CDR3 is TGCAGTGTCCCAGGGGGTACGCAGTATTTT. The rearrangement joins TRBV20-1 to TRBJ2-3, with 7 bases aligning to TRBD1. Germline trimming cut 7 bases from V and 8 bases from J; bases unmatched to any gene: 3. The CDR3 loop spans 10 amino acids. Looked up from germline, CDR1 is DFQATT and CDR2 is SNEGSKA (reference sequence).

The chain combines TRBV6-4 with TRBJ2-1, with TRBD2 identical over 9 bases. The V gene end was trimmed by 6 bases and the J gene end by 0 bases; junction bases not matched to a gene: 3. The germline V gene encodes CDR1 MRHNA and CDR2 SNTAGT. The CDR3 loop spans 15 amino acids. This CDR3 is CASSPTSGSYNEQFF. The DNA for the CDR3 is TGTGCCAGCAGCCCGACTAGCGGCTCCTACAATGAGCAGTTCTTC.

The CDR3 reads CASSLAYNEQFF. The CDR3 bases are TGTGCCAGCAGCTTGGCGTATAATGAGCAGTTCTTC. The rearrangement uses TRBV5-4 and TRBJ2-1; D remains unclear. Germline V gives CDR1 SGHNT, CDR2 YYREEE (reference sequence). The CDR3 consists of 12 residues. Trimming pared 0 bases from V and 7 bases from J, leaving 5 bases between.

This chain links TRBV5-6 with TRBJ1-6; 10 nucleotides align to TRBD1. The CDR3 totals 16 residues. The germline CDR1 and CDR2 sequences are SGHDT and YYEEEE. V shed 4 bases and J 9 bases; nucleotides not matched to a gene: 10. CDR3 residues: CASSDGTGVGFSPLHF. In DNA form, the CDR3 reads TGTGCCAGCAGCGATGGGACAGGGGTTGGCTTTTCACCCCTCCACTTT.

The chain joins TRBV29-1 to TRBJ2-3, with 14 bases lining up with TRBD2. Trimming at V came to 7 bases and at J to 2 bases, leaving 14 bases not matched to a gene. The CDR3 is 18 amino acids. CDR1 is SQVTM, CDR2 ANQGSEA, per germline. The CDR3 spells CSGVRLAGGPSYTDTQYF. In nucleotides, the CDR3 is TGCAGCGGTGTTCGACTAGCGGGAGGGCCATCCTACACAGATACGCAGTATTTT.